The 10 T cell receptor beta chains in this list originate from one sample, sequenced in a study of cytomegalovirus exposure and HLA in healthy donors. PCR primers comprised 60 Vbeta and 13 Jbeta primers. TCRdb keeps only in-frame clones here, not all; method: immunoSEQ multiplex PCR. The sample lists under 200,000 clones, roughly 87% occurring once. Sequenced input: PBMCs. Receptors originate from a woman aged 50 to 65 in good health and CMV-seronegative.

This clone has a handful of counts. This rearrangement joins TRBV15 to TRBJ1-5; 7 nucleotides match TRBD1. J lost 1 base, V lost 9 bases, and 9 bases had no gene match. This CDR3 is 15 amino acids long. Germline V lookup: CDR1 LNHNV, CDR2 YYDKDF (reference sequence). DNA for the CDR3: TGTGCCACGGGTAGACAGGGTCGGAGCAATCAGCCCCAGCATTTT. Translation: CATGRQGRSNQPQHF.

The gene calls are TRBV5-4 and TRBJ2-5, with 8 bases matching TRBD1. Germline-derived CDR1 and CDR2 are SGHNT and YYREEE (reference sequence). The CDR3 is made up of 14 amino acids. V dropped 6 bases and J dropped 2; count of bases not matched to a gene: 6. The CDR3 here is CASTSQGGQETQYF. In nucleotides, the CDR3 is TGTGCCAGCACCTCACAGGGGGGTCAAGAGACCCAGTACTTC. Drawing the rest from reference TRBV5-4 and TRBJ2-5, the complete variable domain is ETGVTQSPTHLIKTRGQQVTLRCSSQSGHNTVSWYQQALGQGPQFIFQYYREEENGRGNFPPRFSGLQFPNYSSELNVNALELDDSALYLCASTSQGGQETQYFGPGTRLLVL.

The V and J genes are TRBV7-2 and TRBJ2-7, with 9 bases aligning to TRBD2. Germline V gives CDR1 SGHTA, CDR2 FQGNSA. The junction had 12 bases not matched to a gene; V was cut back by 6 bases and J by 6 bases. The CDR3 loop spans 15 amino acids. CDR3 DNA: TGTGCCAGCAGTCAGCGGGCGGGAGGGTCAGCCGAGCAGTACTTC. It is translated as CASSQRAGGSAEQYF. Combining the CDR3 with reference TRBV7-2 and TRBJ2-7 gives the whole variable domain GAGVSQSPSNKVTEKGKDVELRCDPISGHTALYWYRQSLGQGLEFLIYFQGNSAPDKSGLPSDRFSAERTGGSVSTLTIQRTQQEDSAVYLCASSQRAGGSAEQYFGPGTRLTVT.

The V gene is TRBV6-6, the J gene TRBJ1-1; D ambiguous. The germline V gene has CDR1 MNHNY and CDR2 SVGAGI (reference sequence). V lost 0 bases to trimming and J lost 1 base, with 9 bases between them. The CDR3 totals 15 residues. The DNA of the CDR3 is TGTGCCAGCAGTTACTCCGGAACGGGGAACACTGAAGCTTTCTTT. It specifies CASSYSGTGNTEAFF.

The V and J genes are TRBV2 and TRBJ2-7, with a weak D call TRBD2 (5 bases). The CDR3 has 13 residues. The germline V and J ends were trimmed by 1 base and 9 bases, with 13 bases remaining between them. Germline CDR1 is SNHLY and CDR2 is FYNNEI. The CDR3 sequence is CASSEVGVPGQYF. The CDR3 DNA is TGTGCCAGCAGTGAAGTCGGGGTACCGGGGCAGTACTTC.

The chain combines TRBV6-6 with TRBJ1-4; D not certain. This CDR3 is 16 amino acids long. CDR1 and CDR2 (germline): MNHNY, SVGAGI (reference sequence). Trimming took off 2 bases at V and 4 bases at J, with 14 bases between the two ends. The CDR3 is CASSYDPARNNEKLFF. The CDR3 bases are TGTGCCAGCAGTTACGACCCCGCCAGGAATAATGAAAAACTGTTTTTT.

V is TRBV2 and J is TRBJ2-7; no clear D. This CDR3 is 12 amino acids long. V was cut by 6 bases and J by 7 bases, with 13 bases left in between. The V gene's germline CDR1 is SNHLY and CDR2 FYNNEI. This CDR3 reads CASRAIALEQYF. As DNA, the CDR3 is TGTGCCAGCAGAGCGATCGCTTTAGAGCAGTACTTC.

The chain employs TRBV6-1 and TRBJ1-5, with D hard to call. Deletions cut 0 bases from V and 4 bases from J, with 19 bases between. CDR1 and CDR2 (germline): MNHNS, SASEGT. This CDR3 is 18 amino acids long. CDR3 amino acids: CASSEAPVVGRLNQPQHF. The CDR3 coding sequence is TGTGCCAGCAGTGAAGCGCCGGTAGTCGGCAGACTGAATCAGCCCCAGCATTTT.

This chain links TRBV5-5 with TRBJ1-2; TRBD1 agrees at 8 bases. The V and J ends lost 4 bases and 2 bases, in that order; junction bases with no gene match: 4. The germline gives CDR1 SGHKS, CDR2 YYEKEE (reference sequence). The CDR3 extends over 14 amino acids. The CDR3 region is CASSPRQGNYGYTF. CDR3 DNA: TGTGCCAGCAGCCCTAGACAGGGGAACTATGGCTACACCTTC.

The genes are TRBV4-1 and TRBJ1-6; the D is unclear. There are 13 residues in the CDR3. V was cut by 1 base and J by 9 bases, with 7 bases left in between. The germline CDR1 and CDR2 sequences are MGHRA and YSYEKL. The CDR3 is CASSQVGLSPLHF. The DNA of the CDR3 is TGCGCCAGCAGCCAAGTTGGGCTTTCACCCCTCCACTTT.